The 22 T cell receptor beta chains below were found in one sample sequenced in a study of beta chain features in type 1 diabetes. What was sequenced were expressed TCRB transcripts, since all of the isolated RNA had been reverse transcribed. The assay was immunoSEQ multiplex PCR, and TCRdb's table has in-frame clones only and misses some. Seen here are around 200,000 clones, 13% observed once, and the top ten hold less than 0.7%. The sample was central memory CD4+ T cells from blood. The receptors originated from a woman between 18 and 29 years old in good health.

The chain recombines TRBV30 with TRBJ1-4; D perhaps matches TRBD1 (6 bases). The length of the CDR3 is 14 residues. Germline V lookup: CDR1 GTSNPN, CDR2 SVGIG (reference sequence). The germline V and J ends were trimmed by 0 bases and 8 bases, with 13 bases remaining between them. Here the CDR3 DNA reads TGTGCCTGGAGTGTGATGGGACATCGCGAAAAACTGTTTTTT. As protein: CAWSVMGHREKLFF.

V usage is TRBV4-1 and J usage is TRBJ1-2; the D is unclear. CDR3 size: 14 residues. The V and J ends lost 1 base and 6 bases respectively, with 12 bases between them. CDR1 and CDR2 from the germline V gene are MGHRA and YSYEKL. In DNA form, the CDR3 reads TGCGCCAGCAGCCAAGGTCCAGGTTCCAATGGCTACACCTTC. Protein: CASSQGPGSNGYTF.

This clone was detected only a few times. This chain uses TRBV4-3 with TRBJ2-7, with D perhaps TRBD1 (6 bases). V lost 4 bases and J 3 bases, leaving 19 bases between the germline ends. Germline CDR1 reads LGHNA; CDR2 reads YSLEER. The CDR3 covers 16 residues. For the CDR3, the DNA is TGCGCCAGCAGCCTCTCCGGGACACATTCACTCTACGAGCAGTACTTC. Encoded protein: CASSLSGTHSLYEQYF.

This clone was seen only a few times. The V gene is TRBV5-1, the J gene TRBJ1-5; 9 bases map to TRBD1. V lost 0 bases, J lost 3 bases, and 7 bases stayed unmatched. The CDR3 runs 17 residues. In germline, CDR1 is SGHRS, CDR2 YFSETQ. Here the CDR3 reads CASSLGARTGVNQPQHF. The CDR3 DNA is TGCGCCAGCAGCTTGGGGGCACGGACAGGGGTCAATCAGCCCCAGCATTTT.

The table lists this clone with a few counts. The genes are TRBV28 and TRBJ2-7; TRBD2 is a possible D gene (6 bases). Trimming took off 7 bases at V and 0 bases at J, with 13 bases between the two ends. Germline CDR1 reads MDHEN; CDR2 reads SYDVKM. The CDR3 extends over 14 amino acids. CDR3 coding DNA: TGTGCCAGCACACCCCGCGGGGCCTCCTACGAGCAGTACTTC. Amino acids: CASTPRGASYEQYF.

Only a few counts were recorded for this clone. The chain links TRBV14 to TRBJ1-1, with 8 positions matching TRBD1. Germline lookup yields CDR1 SGHDN and CDR2 FVKESK. The trim removed 4 bases at V and 5 bases at J, leaving 6 bases unmatched. CDR3 length equals 14 residues. CDR3 nucleotides: TGTGCCAGCAGCCCTACAGGGGGGAGGACTGAAGCTTTCTTT. Its protein is CASSPTGGRTEAFF.

This clone was observed a few times. The V and J genes are TRBV4-2 and TRBJ2-5; 7 nucleotides line up with TRBD2. The CDR3 spans 16 residues. Unmatched junction bases numbered 10, after V lost 1 base and J lost 5 bases. Germline V gene sequence: CDR1 LGHNA, CDR2 YNFKEQ. The CDR3 bases are TGTGCCAGCAGCCAAGGGGCATCCGGGAGGAAGGAGACCCAGTACTTC. Amino acids: CASSQGASGRKETQYF.

The V and J genes are TRBV18 and TRBJ2-7, with 11 bases that match TRBD2. This CDR3 contains 15 residues. Germline-derived CDR1 and CDR2 are KGHSH and LQKENI. V was clipped by 6 bases and J by 3 bases; unmatched bases: 7. The DNA for the CDR3 is TGTGCCAGCTCGTCACGGACTAGCGGGCGCTACGAGCAGTACTTC. This gives the protein CASSSRTSGRYEQYF.

The chain has TRBV6-5 and TRBJ2-1; 7 bases align to TRBD1. The V gene end was trimmed by 2 bases and the J gene end by 7 bases; junction bases not matched to a gene: 11. Germline V lookup: CDR1 MNHEY, CDR2 SVGAGI. This CDR3 has 16 residues. CDR3 residues: CASSYIGRKGANEQFF. The DNA for the CDR3 is TGTGCCAGCAGTTACATAGGGCGGAAGGGGGCTAATGAGCAGTTCTTC.

This clone was detected only a few times. The chain employs TRBV6-6 and TRBJ2-5; tentatively, D is TRBD1 (7 bases). The CDR3 sequence is 15 residues long. Germline CDR1 is MNHNY and CDR2 is SVGAGI (reference sequence). Trimming pared 4 bases from V and 1 base from J, leaving 13 bases between. CDR3 coding DNA: TGTGCCAGCAGTTCCCGACAGGGAGGCCAAGAGACCCAGTACTTC. It translates to CASSSRQGGQETQYF.

This clone was observed a few times. The chain joins TRBV18 to TRBJ2-1, with 7 positions matching TRBD1. CDR3 length equals 12 residues. Trimming took 4 bases from V and 10 from J; bases not matched to a gene: 4. Germline-derived CDR1 and CDR2 are KGHSH and LQKENI. This chain's CDR3 is CASSLTQGEQFF. DNA of the CDR3: TGTGCCAGCTCACTTACACAGGGGGAGCAGTTCTTC.

This CDR3 reads CSVGDRGRGTGELFF. For the CDR3, the DNA is TGCAGCGTCGGAGACAGGGGGCGCGGCACCGGGGAGCTGTTTTTT. The rearrangement uses TRBV29-1 and TRBJ2-2; 10 bases line up with TRBD1. V dropped 6 bases and J dropped 4; count of bases not matched to a gene: 8. Germline CDR1 is SQVTM and CDR2 is ANQGSEA. This CDR3 has 15 residues.

The table lists this clone with a few counts. The CDR3 DNA sequence: TGTGCCAGCAGCTTAACAGCTTCTATTTGGGAGACCCAGTACTTC. Translated: CASSLTASIWETQYF. The V and J genes are TRBV7-3 and TRBJ2-5; no firm D call. The length of the CDR3 is 15 residues. The V end was cut by 0 bases, the J end by 5 bases, with 13 bases between. Germline lookup yields CDR1 SGHTA and CDR2 FQGTGA.

The gene calls are TRBV29-1 and TRBJ1-1, with D tentatively TRBD1 (6 bases). V lost 7 bases to trimming and J lost 0 bases, with 12 bases between them. The germline gives CDR1 SQVTM, CDR2 ANQGSEA. The length of the CDR3 is 13 residues. The CDR3 spells CSAGGAMNTEAFF. The CDR3, as DNA: TGCAGCGCCGGGGGGGCAATGAACACTGAAGCTTTCTTT.

The table lists this clone with a few counts. The rearrangement uses TRBV11-2 and TRBJ2-3; tentative D call: TRBD2 (5 bases). V lost 1 base and J 11 bases, leaving 16 bases between the germline ends. This CDR3 comprises 14 residues. The germline CDR1 and CDR2 sequences are SGHAT and FQNNGV. The CDR3 nucleotides read TGTGCCAGCAGCTTAGGCGGCGGGCCTTCGGGGCAGTATTTT. Translated, it gives CASSLGGGPSGQYF.

The rearrangement uses TRBV6-1 and TRBJ2-1; 8 bases line up with TRBD1. The CDR3 has 14 residues. V lost 11 bases to trimming and J lost 6 bases; unmatched junction nucleotides: 12. Looked up from germline, CDR1 is MNHNS and CDR2 is SASEGT. CDR3 DNA: TGTGCCCTATCGACAGGGGCCCTGGGCAATGAGCAGTTCTTC. Encoded protein: CALSTGALGNEQFF.

The CDR3 DNA is TGTGCCTGGAGTGTACGGTTGAACAATGAGCAGTTCTTC. Translating gives CAWSVRLNNEQFF. The chain is built from TRBV30 and TRBJ2-1; unclear D gene. Trimming removed 0 bases at V and 5 bases at J, with 8 bases between. CDR3 size: 13 residues. Germline V gene data show CDR1 as GTSNPN and CDR2 as SVGIG (reference sequence).

This clone has more than one count but fewer than ten. The V gene is TRBV2, the J gene TRBJ2-1; a possible D gene is TRBD2 (6 bases). V shed 6 bases and J shed 0 bases, with 9 bases lying between them. Germline V lookup: CDR1 SNHLY, CDR2 FYNNEI. The CDR3 totals 14 residues. In DNA, the CDR3 is TGTGCCAGCAGCGGGGACTTCTCCTACAATGAGCAGTTCTTC. Protein product: CASSGDFSYNEQFF.

This clone showed up just a few times. The V call is TRBV5-1, the J call TRBJ2-1; 12 bases fit TRBD2. V lost 4 bases, J lost 10 bases, and 12 bases stayed unmatched. Germline CDR1 SGHRS, CDR2 YFSETQ. This CDR3 contains 16 residues. Here the CDR3 reads CASSPTSGSLQPEQFF. DNA for the CDR3: TGCGCCAGCAGCCCGACTAGCGGGAGTCTTCAACCCGAGCAGTTCTTC.

This chain connects TRBV6-5 to TRBJ2-3, with TRBD2 identical over 7 bases. The V segment lost 6 bases and the J segment 4 bases; nucleotides outside the gene matches: 7. Looked up from germline, CDR1 is MNHEY and CDR2 is SVGAGI. The CDR3 covers 14 residues. CDR3 residues: CASRNGLGADTQYF. As DNA, the CDR3 is TGTGCCAGCAGAAACGGACTAGGCGCAGATACGCAGTATTTT.

This clone has a handful of counts. The gene calls are TRBV30 and TRBJ2-1; 8 bases are shared with TRBD2. Germline V gene lookup returns CDR1 GTSNPN and CDR2 SVGIG (reference sequence). The CDR3 totals 16 residues. The V gene end was trimmed by 2 bases and the J gene end by 12 bases; junction bases not matched to a gene: 18. CDR3 in DNA: TGTGCCTGGAGTACCCCCGGCAGCGGGAGTTCGGGCTTGCAGTTCTTC. Encoded protein: CAWSTPGSGSSGLQFF.

The chain is built from TRBV28 and TRBJ2-5; TRBD2 aligns across 7 bases. After removal of 5 bases from V and 3 bases from J, the junction contained 9 bases not matched to a gene. The CDR3 consists of 15 residues. Germline V gene lookup returns CDR1 MDHEN and CDR2 SYDVKM. CDR3 in amino acids: CASSQSGTVEETQYF. CDR3 coding DNA: TGTGCCAGCAGTCAAAGCGGGACGGTAGAAGAGACCCAGTACTTC.